These T cell receptor beta chains were read from a single sample in a study of blood T cell repertoires in COVID-19. TCRdb keeps only in-frame clones here, not all; method: immunoSEQ multiplex PCR. The data contain roughly 500,000 clones, roughly nine tenths of them singletons. Sequenced: PBMCs or T cells enriched from blood (not recorded which). The source is a woman aged 60 to 75 who had recovered from COVID-19. CDR3s include the opening cysteine and the closing phenylalanine or tryptophan. D genes are given only for firm matches.

D: NA
J: TRBJ1-1
V: TRBV18
CDR3: CASSPRAMGLDTEAFF

D: TRBD1
J: TRBJ2-1
V: TRBV9
CDR3: CASSASTPDREDYNEQFF

D: NA
J: TRBJ2-5
V: TRBV10-3
CDR3: CAITERQGGLETQYF

D: NA
J: TRBJ1-5
V: TRBV19
CDR3: CASRPGGYSNQPQHF

D: NA
J: TRBJ1-5
V: TRBV19
CDR3: CASSRRGGAGNNQPQHF

D: TRBD2
J: TRBJ2-7
V: TRBV9
CDR3: CASSPSGGASSYEQYF

D: NA
J: TRBJ2-3
V: TRBV24-1
CDR3: CATSRGGGADTQYF

D: TRBD1
J: TRBJ1-5
V: TRBV2
CDR3: CASSPGQGNQPQHF

D: TRBD2
J: TRBJ2-5
V: TRBV11-2
CDR3: CASSLGLAGGGWETQYF

D: TRBD1
J: TRBJ1-1
V: TRBV3-1/TRBV3-2
CDR3: CASSLGTGGNTEAFF

D: NA
J: TRBJ1-2
V: TRBV19
CDR3: CASQGNYGYTF

D: NA
J: TRBJ2-1
V: TRBV7-2
CDR3: CASSPGTAGGNEQFF

D: NA
J: TRBJ1-6
V: TRBV29-1
CDR3: CSVADSTNSPLHF

D: NA
J: TRBJ2-7
V: TRBV27
CDR3: CASSTKSGTFYEQYF